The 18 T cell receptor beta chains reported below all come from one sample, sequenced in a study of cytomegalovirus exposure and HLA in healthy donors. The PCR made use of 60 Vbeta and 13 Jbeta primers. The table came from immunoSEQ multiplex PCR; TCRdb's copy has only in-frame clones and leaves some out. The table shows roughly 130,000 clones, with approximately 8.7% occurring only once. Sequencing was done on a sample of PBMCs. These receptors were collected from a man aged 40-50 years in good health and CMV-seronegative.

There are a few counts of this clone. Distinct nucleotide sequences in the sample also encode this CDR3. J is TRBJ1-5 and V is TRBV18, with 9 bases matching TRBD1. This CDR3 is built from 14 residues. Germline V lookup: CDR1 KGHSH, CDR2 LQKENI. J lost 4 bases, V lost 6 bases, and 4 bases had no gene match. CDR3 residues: CASSPGQGNQPQHF. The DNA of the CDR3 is TGTGCCAGCTCGCCGGGACAGGGTAATCAGCCCCAGCATTTT.

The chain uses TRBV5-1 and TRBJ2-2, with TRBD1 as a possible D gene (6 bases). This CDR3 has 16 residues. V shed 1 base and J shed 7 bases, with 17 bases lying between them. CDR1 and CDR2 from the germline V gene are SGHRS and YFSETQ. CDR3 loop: CASSLLGAKEHGELFF. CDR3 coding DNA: TGCGCCAGCAGCTTGCTGGGGGCGAAGGAGCACGGGGAGCTGTTTTTT.

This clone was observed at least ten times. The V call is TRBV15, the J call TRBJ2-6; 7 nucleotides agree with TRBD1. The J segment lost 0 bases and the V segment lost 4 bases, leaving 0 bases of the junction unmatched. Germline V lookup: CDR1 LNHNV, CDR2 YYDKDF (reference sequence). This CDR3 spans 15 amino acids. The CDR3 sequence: CATSTGGSGANVLTF. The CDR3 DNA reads TGTGCCACCAGCACAGGGGGCTCTGGGGCCAACGTCCTGACTTTC.

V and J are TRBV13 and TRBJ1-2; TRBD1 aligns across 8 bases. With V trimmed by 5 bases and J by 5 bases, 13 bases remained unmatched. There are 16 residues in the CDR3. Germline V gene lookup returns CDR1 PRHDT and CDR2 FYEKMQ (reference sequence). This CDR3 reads CASSARTGKWGYGYTF. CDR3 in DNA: TGTGCCAGCAGCGCACGGACAGGGAAATGGGGTTATGGCTACACCTTC.

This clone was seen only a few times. This CDR3 is CASRVLTGDNYGYTF. The CDR3 coding sequence is TGTGCCAGCAGGGTCCTGACAGGAGATAACTATGGCTACACCTTC. The chain combines TRBV5-4 with TRBJ1-2, with D perhaps TRBD1 (6 bases). The CDR3 contains 15 residues. Between the trimmed V and J ends, which lost 5 bases and 1 base, there was a span of 15 bases. Germline CDR1 is SGHNT and CDR2 is YYREEE (reference sequence).

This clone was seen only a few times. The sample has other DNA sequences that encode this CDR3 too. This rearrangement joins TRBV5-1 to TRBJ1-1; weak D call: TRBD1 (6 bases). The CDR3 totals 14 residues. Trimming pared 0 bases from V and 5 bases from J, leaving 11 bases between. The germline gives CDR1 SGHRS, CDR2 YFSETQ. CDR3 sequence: CASSLAGEGTEAFF. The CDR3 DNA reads TGCGCCAGCAGCTTGGCAGGGGAGGGTACTGAAGCTTTCTTT.

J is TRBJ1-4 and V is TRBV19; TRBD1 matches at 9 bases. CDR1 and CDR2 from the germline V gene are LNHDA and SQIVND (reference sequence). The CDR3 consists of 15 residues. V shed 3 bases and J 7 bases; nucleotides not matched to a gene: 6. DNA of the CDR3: TGTGCCAGTAGTATTCCTCTGACAGGGGGTGAAAAACTGTTTTTT. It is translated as CASSIPLTGGEKLFF.

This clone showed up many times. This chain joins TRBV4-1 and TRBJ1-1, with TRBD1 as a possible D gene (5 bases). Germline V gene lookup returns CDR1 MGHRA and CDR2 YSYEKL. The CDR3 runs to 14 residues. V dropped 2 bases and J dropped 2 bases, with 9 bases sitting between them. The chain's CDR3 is CASSQPTDNTEAFF. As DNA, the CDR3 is TGCGCCAGCAGCCAACCGACAGATAACACTGAAGCTTTCTTT.

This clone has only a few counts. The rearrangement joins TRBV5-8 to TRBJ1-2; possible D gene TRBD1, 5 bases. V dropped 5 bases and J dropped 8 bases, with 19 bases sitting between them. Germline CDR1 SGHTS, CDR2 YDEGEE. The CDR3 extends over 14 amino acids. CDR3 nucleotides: TGTGCCAGCAGTCTTAGGATTGGGGGGTTCGGCTACACCTTC. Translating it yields CASSLRIGGFGYTF.

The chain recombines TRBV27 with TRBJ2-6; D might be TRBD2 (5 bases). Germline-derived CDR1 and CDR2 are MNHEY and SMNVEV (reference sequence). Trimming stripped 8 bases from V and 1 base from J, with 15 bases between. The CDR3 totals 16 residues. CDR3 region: CASSSNPGSGANVLTF. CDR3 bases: TGTGCCAGCTCCTCCAACCCGGGGTCTGGGGCCAACGTCCTGACTTTC. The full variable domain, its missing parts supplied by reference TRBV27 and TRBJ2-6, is EAQVTQNPRYLITVTGKKLTVTCSQNMNHEYMSWYRQDPGLGLRQIYYSMNVEVTDKGDVPEGYKVSRKEKRNFPLILESPSPNQTSLYFCASSSNPGSGANVLTFGAGSRLTVL.

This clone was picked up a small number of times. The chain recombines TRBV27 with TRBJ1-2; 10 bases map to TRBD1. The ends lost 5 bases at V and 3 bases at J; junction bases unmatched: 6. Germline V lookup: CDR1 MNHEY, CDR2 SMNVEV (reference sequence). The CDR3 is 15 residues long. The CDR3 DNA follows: TGTGCCAGCAGTCCCCGACAGGGGGCTGACTATGGCTACACCTTC. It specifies CASSPRQGADYGYTF.

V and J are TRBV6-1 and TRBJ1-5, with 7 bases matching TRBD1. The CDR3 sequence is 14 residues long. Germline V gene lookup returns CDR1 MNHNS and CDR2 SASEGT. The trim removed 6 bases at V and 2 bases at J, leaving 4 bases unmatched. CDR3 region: CASSRQGGNQPQHF. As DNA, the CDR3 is TGTGCCAGCAGCCGACAGGGTGGCAATCAGCCCCAGCATTTT.

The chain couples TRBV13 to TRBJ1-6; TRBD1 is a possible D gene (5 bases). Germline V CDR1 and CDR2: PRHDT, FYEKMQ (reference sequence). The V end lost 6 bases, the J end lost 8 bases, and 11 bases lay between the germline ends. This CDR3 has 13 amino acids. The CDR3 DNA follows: TGTGCCAGCAGAGGGGCTAGGGATTCACCCCTCCACTTT. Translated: CASRGARDSPLHF.

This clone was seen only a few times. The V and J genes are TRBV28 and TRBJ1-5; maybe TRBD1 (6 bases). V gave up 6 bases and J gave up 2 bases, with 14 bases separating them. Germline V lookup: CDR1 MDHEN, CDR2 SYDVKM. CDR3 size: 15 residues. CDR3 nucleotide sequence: TGTGCCAGCAGCCGAGGGGGGGGAGGCAATCAGCCCCAGCATTTT. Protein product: CASSRGGGGNQPQHF. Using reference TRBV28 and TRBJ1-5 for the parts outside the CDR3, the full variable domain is DVKVTQSSRYLVKRTGEKVFLECVQDMDHENMFWYRQDPGLGLRLIYFSYDVKMKEKGDIPEGYSVSREKKERFSLILESASTNQTSMYLCASSRGGGGNQPQHFGDGTRLSIL.

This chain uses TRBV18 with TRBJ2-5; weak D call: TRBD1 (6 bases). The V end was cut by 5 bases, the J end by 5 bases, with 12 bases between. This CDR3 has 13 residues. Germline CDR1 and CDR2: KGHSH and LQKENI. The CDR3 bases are TGTGCCAGCTCAGGGGGCCGTCTGGAGACCCAGTACTTC. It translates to CASSGGRLETQYF.

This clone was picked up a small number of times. CDR3: CASSPVGAHEQYF. CDR3 nucleotide sequence: TGTGCCAGCAGCCCCGTGGGGGCCCACGAGCAGTACTTC. The rearrangement links TRBV13 to TRBJ2-7, with a weak D call TRBD1 (6 bases). The CDR3 has 13 amino acids. Germline V gives CDR1 PRHDT, CDR2 FYEKMQ (reference sequence). V was clipped by 5 bases and J by 5 bases, with 13 bases between them.

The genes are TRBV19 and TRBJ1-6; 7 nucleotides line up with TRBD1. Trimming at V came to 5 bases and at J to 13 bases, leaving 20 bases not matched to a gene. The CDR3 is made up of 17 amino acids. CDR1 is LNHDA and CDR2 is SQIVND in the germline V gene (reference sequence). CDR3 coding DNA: TGTGCCAGTAGTCCACGAGGGGCCCGACAGGGCGATCGGCCCCTCCACTTT. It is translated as CASSPRGARQGDRPLHF. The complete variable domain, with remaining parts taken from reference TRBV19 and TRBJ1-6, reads DGGITQSPKYLFRKEGQNVTLSCEQNLNHDAMYWYRQDPGQGLRLIYYSQIVNDFQKGDIAEGYSVSREKKESFPLTVTSAQKNPTAFYLCASSPRGARQGDRPLHFGNGTRLTVT.

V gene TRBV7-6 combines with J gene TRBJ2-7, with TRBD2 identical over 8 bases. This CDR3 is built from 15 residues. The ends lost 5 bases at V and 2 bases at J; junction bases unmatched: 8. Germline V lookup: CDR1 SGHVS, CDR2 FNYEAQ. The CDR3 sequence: CASSLRGGHPYEQYF. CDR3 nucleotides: TGTGCCAGCAGCCTACGGGGGGGGCACCCCTACGAGCAGTACTTC.